The T cell receptor (beta chain) described here comes from a study of control samples from healthy donors and cancer patients. TCRdb's copy holds only in-frame clones and misses some; the assay was immunoSEQ multiplex PCR. The table lists about 120,000 clones, 70% to 90% of them singletons. This receptor was taken from a man aged 50-59 years in good health. Sequenced sample: blood.

Here the CDR3 reads CASTPGGPNTEAFF. The CDR3 DNA reads TGTGCCAGTACCCCCGGGGGGCCGAACACTGAAGCTTTCTTT. The chain combines TRBV19 with TRBJ1-1, with D perhaps TRBD1 (6 bases). V was clipped by 7 bases and J by 1 base, with 13 bases between them. The CDR3 loop spans 14 amino acids. Germline CDR1 and CDR2: LNHDA and SQIVND (reference sequence). Full variable domain (outside the CDR3, taken from reference TRBV19 and TRBJ1-1): DGGITQSPKYLFRKEGQNVTLSCEQNLNHDAMYWYRQDPGQGLRLIYYSQIVNDFQKGDIAEGYSVSREKKESFPLTVTSAQKNPTAFYLCASTPGGPNTEAFFGQGTRLTVV.